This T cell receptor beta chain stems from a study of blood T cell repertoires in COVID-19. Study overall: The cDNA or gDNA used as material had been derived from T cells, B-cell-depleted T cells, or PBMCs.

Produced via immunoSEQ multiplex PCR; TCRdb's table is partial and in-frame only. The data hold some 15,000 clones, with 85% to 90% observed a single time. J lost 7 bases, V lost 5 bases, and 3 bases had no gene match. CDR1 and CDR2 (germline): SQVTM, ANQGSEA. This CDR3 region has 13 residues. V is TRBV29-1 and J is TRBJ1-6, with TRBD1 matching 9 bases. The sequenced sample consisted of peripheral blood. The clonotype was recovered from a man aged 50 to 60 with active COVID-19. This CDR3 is CSVRQGENSPLHF. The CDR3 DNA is TGCAGCGTTAGACAGGGGGAGAATTCACCCCTCCACTTT.